The 2 T cell receptor beta chains presented below share a single source sample, sequenced in a study of T cell responses to AZD1222 COVID-19 vaccine. Sequencing was performed with immunoSEQ multiplex PCR; in TCRdb, only in-frame clones are kept and a portion is missing. The table records some 200,000 clones, roughly nine tenths of them present only once. Sequenced here: peripheral blood, sampled 28 days after the second AZD1222 dose. The origin of the receptors is an adult who received the AZD1222 COVID-19 vaccine.

The chain joins TRBV5-5 to TRBJ2-7; 12 bases fit TRBD2. The CDR3 is 15 amino acids. J was trimmed by 2 bases and V by 4 bases; bases with no gene match: 4. CDR1 is SGHKS and CDR2 is YYEKEE in the germline V gene (reference sequence). CDR3: CASSPWTSGAYEQYF. The CDR3 DNA reads as TGTGCCAGCAGCCCTTGGACTAGCGGGGCCTACGAGCAGTACTTC.

The chain has TRBV6-2 or TRBV6-3 and TRBJ1-5; D is possibly TRBD1 (5 bases). Germline CDR1 MNHEY, CDR2 SVGEGT. This CDR3 is built from 14 residues. The V and J ends lost 2 bases and 2 bases respectively, with 7 bases between them. CDR3 bases: TGTGCCAGCAGTTACGCGGGGGGCAATCAGCCCCAGCATTTT. It translates to CASSYAGGNQPQHF.